This T cell receptor (beta chain) was sequenced for a study of cytomegalovirus exposure and HLA in healthy donors. The PCR employed 60 Vbeta primers together with 13 Jbeta primers. Some clones are missing from TCRdb's copy, which holds only in-frame ones; the method was immunoSEQ multiplex PCR. Here the sample spans over 65,000 clones, more than 75% being singletons. The V gene's germline CDR1 is MNHNY and CDR2 SVGAGI (reference sequence). V was pared by 5 bases and J by 0 bases, with 7 bases of the junction left unmatched. CDR3 length: 15 residues. The rearrangement links TRBV6-6 to TRBJ2-7, with 7 bases lining up with TRBD1. The sample consisted of PBMCs. The TCR originated in a woman aged 40 to 50 in good health and CMV-seropositive. CDR3 amino acids: CASSTTGASSYEQYF. CDR3 DNA: TGTGCCAGCAGTACTACAGGGGCCAGCTCCTACGAGCAGTACTTC.